The clone carrying this T cell receptor (beta chain) was recorded many times. Its antigen remains unidentified. The sample is drawn from a study of T-cell reconstitution after alpha-beta-depleted transplantation in children. The TCRbeta library was prepared with unique molecular identifiers. TCRdb analysed the PCR reads with MiXCR anew, one entry per CDR3 protein. The sample yields hundreds of thousands of distinct CDR3 sequences, 11% seen once. V lost 5 bases to trimming and J lost 3 bases; unmatched junction nucleotides: 7. This CDR3 spans 15 amino acids. Germline V lookup: CDR1 MDHEN, CDR2 SYDVKM. Findings and limits, study-wide: Diversity and T-cell counts at one year after transplant derived mostly from new T cells. Reports say that about two months after transplant, the alpha-beta T cells came out of several hundred graft clones that had expanded. Some patients' high day-60 TCRbeta diversity was traced to surviving recipient T cells and thymic progenitors.

The TCR originated in a male patient between 2 and 9 years old who had a stem cell transplant for chronic granulomatous disease, so the T cells may come from the graft donor. The specimen was peripheral blood, collected 180 days after TCRalphabeta/CD19-depleted stem cell transplant. V gene TRBV28 combines with J gene TRBJ1-5, with 7 nucleotides matching TRBD1. The CDR3, as DNA: TGTGCCAGCAGTCTAGGGACAGTCCCCAATCAGCCCCAGCATTTT. Translating it yields CASSLGTVPNQPQHF.